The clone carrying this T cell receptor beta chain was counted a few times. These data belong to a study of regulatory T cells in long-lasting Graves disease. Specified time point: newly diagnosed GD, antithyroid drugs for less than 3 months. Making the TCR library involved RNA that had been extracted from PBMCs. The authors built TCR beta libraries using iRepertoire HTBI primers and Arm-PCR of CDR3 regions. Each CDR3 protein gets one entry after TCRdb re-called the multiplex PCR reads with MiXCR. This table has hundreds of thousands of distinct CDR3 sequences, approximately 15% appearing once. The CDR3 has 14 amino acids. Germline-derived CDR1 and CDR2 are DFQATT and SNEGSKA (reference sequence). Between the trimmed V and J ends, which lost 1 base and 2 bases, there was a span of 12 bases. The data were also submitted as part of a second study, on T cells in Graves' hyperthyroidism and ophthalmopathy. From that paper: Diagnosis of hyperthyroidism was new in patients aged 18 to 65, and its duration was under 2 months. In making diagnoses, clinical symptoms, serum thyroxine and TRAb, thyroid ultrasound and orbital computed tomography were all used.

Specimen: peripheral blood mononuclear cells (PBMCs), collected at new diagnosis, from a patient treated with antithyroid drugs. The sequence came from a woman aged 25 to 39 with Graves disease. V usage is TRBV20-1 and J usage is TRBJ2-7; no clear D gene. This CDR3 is CSARAPARTYEQYF. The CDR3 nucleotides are TGCAGTGCTAGAGCCCCTGCTAGGACCTACGAGCAGTACTTC.